This is a list of T cell receptor beta chains from one sample in a study of blood T cells in healthy people across ages. TCRdb recomputed calls from the 5' RACE reads with MiXCR, one row per CDR3 protein. The data show 650,000 to 950,000 distinct CDR3 sequences, around 45% seen once. Sequencing was done on a sample of blood. These receptors were obtained from a man aged 55 to 69 in good health. CDR3s include the opening cysteine and the closing phenylalanine or tryptophan. A D gene is named only where the DNA matches it firmly.

D: NA
V: TRBV12-3/TRBV12-4
length: 15
CDR3: CASSLALNKGEKLFF

D: NA
V: TRBV4-1
length: 14
CDR3: CASSQEGMGVEQYF

D: NA
V: TRBV5-5
length: 14
CDR3: CASSGDNSNYGYTF

D: TRBD2
V: TRBV11-3
length: 15
CDR3: CVSAVRAGEYNEQFF

D: NA
V: TRBV20-1
length: 16
CDR3: CSARDHGRGGGNEQFF

D: NA
V: TRBV20-1
length: 12
CDR3: CSARRGEQPQHF

D: NA
V: TRBV6-5
length: 15
CDR3: CASSRPGILYNEQFF

D: NA
V: TRBV29-1
length: 12
CDR3: CSVGQSNNEQFF

D: TRBD2
V: TRBV10-3
length: 15
CDR3: CAISFSGANQETQYF

D: NA
V: TRBV20-1
length: 16
CDR3: CGAGDLGGNVRHEQFF

D: TRBD1
V: TRBV11-2
length: 16
CDR3: CASRGQETSGANVLTF

D: TRBD2
V: TRBV28
length: 15
CDR3: CASKPRAGGYYEQYF

D: NA
V: TRBV9
length: 13
CDR3: CASSSLSGYEQYF

D: TRBD2
V: TRBV20-1
length: 15
CDR3: CSARGLAGTYYEQYF

D: NA
V: TRBV20-1
length: 12
CDR3: CSAGAVSYEQYF

D: TRBD1
V: TRBV7-2
length: 15
CDR3: CASSVTGTDNSPLHF

D: NA
V: TRBV11-2
length: 15
CDR3: CASSLAPAANEKLFF

D: NA
V: TRBV29-1
length: 15
CDR3: CSAAGRGGPNTEAFF

D: TRBD2
V: TRBV20-1
length: 12
CDR3: CSARDREGEQFF